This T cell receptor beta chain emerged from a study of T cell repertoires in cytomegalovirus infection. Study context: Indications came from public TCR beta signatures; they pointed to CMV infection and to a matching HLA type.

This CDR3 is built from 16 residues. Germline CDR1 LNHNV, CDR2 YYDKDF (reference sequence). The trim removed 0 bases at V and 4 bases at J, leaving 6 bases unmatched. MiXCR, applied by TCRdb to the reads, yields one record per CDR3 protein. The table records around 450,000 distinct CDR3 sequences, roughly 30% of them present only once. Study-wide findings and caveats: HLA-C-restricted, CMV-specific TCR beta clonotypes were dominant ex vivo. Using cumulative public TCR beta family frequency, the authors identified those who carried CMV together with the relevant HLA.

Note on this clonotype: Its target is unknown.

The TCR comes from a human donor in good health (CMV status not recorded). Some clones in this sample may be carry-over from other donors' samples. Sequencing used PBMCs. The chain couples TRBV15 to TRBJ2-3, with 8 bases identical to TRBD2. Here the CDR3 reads CATSRERGGRSDTQYF. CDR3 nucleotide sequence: TGTGCCACCAGCAGAGAACGGGGGGGCAGGTCAGATACGCAGTATTTT.